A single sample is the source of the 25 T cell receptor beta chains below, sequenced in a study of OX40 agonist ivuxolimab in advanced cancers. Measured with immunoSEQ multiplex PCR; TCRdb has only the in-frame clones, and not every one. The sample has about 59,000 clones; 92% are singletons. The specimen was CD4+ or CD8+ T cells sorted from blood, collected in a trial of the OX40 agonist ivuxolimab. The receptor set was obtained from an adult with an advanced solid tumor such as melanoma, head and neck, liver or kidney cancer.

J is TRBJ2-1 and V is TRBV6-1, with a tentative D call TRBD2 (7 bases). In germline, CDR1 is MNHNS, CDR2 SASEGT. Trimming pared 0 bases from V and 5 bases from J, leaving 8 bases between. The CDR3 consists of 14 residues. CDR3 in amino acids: CASSEAGGHNEQFF. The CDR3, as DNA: TGTGCCAGCAGTGAAGCGGGGGGGCACAATGAGCAGTTCTTC.

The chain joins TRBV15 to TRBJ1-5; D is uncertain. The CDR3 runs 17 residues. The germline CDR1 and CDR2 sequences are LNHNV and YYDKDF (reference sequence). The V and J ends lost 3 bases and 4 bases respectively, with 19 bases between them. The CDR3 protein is CATSRGMGKTGNQPQHF. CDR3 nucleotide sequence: TGTGCCACCAGCAGGGGTATGGGGAAGACCGGGAATCAGCCCCAGCATTTT. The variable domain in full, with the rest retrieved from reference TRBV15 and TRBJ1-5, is DAMVIQNPRYQVTQFGKPVTLSCSQTLNHNVMYWYQQKSSQAPKLLFHYYDKDFNNEADTPDNFQSRRPNTSFCFLDIRSPGLGDTAMYLCATSRGMGKTGNQPQHFGDGTRLSIL.

The CDR3 sequence: CASSFGNSPLHF. The CDR3 DNA follows: TGTGCCAGCAGTTTCGGGAATTCACCCCTCCACTTT. J is TRBJ1-6 and V is TRBV28; D is unclear. The ends were cut back, 3 bases at V and 7 bases at J, with 4 bases in the middle. This CDR3 contains 12 residues. CDR1 MDHEN and CDR2 SYDVKM come from the germline V gene.

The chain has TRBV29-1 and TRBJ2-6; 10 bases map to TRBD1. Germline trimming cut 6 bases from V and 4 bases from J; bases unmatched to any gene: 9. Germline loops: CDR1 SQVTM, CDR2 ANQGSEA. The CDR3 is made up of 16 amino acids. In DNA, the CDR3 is TGCAGCGTCCTGACAGGGGGCCCAGGAGGGGCCAACGTCCTGACTTTC. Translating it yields CSVLTGGPGGANVLTF.

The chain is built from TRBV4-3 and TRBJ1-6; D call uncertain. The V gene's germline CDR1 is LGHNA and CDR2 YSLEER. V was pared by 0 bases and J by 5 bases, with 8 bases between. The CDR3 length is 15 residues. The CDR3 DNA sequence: TGCGCCAGCAGCCAAGATAATGGGGATAATTCACCCCTCCACTTT. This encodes CASSQDNGDNSPLHF.

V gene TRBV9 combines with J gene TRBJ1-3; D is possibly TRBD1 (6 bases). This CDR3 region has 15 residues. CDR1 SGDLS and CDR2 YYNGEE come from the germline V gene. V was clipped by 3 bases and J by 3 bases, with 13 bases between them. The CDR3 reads CASSDTGFIGNTIYF. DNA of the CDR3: TGTGCCAGCAGCGACACAGGGTTCATTGGAAACACCATATATTTT.

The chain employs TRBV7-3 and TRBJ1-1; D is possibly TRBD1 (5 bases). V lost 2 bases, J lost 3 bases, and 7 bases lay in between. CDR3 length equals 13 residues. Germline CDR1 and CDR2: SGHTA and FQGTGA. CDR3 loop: CASSLGGDTEAFF. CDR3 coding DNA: TGTGCCAGCAGCTTAGGGGGGGACACTGAAGCTTTCTTT.

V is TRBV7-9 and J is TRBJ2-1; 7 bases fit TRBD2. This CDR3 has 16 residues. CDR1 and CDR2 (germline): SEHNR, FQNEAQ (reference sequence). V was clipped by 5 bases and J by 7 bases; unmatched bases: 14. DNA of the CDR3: TGTGCCAGCAGCGAGGGAGCGGGAATAGTGGAAAATGAGCAGTTCTTC. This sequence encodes CASSEGAGIVENEQFF.

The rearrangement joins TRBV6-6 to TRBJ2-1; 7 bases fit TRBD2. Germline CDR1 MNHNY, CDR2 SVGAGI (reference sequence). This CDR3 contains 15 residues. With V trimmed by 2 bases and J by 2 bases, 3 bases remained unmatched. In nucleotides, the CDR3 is TGTGCCAGCAGTTACACGGGGGGAGCCTACAATGAGCAGTTCTTC. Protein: CASSYTGGAYNEQFF.

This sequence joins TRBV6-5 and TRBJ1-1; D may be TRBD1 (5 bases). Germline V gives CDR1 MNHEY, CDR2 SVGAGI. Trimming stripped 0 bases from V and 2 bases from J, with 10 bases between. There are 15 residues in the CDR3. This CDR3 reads CASSYSGEGNTEAFF. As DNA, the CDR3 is TGTGCCAGCAGTTACTCGGGGGAGGGTAACACTGAAGCTTTCTTT.

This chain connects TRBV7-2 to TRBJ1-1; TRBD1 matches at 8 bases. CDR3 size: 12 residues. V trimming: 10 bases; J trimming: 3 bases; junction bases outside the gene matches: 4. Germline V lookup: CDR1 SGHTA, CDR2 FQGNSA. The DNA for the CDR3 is TGTGCCAACAGGGGGGGATACACTGAAGCTTTCTTT. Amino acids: CANRGGYTEAFF.

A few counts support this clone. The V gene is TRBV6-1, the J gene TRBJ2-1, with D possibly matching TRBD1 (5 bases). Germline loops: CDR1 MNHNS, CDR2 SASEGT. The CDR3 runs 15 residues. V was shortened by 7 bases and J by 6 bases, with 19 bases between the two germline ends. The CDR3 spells CASIPVAGSGNEQFF. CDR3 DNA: TGTGCCAGCATCCCAGTGGCAGGGTCGGGCAATGAGCAGTTCTTC.

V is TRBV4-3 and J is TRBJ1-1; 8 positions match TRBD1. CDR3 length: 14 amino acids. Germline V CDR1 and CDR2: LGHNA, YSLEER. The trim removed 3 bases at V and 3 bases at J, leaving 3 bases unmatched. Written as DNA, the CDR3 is TGCGCCAGCAGCCAGACAGGGGTGGACACTGAAGCTTTCTTT. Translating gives CASSQTGVDTEAFF.

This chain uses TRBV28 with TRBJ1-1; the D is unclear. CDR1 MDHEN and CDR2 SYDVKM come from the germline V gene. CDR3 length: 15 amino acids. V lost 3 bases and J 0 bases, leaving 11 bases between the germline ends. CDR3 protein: CASSFRRVMNTEAFF. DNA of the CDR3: TGTGCCAGCAGTTTTAGAAGGGTCATGAACACTGAAGCTTTCTTT.

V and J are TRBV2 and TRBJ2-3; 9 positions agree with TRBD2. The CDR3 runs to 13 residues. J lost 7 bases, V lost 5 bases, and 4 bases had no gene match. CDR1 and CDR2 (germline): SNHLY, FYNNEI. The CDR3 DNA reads TGTGCCAGCAGTAGTAGCGGGGGATATACGCAGTATTTT. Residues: CASSSSGGYTQYF.

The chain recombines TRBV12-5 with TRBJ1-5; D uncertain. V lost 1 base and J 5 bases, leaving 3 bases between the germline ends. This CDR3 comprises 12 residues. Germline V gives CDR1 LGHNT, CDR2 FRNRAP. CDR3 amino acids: CASGLEYQPQHF. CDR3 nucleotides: TGTGCTAGTGGTTTGGAGTATCAGCCCCAGCATTTT.

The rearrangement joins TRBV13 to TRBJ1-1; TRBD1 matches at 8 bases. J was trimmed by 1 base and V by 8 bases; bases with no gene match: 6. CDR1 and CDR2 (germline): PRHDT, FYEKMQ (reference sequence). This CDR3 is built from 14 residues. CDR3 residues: CASGGDRGNTEAFF. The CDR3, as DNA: TGTGCCAGCGGGGGAGACAGGGGGAACACTGAAGCTTTCTTT.

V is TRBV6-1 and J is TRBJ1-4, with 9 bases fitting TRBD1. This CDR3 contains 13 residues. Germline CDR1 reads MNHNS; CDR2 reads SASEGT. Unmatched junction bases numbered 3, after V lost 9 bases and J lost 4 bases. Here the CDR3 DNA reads TGTGCCAGTACGGGACAGGGTAATGAAAAACTGTTTTTT. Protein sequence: CASTGQGNEKLFF.

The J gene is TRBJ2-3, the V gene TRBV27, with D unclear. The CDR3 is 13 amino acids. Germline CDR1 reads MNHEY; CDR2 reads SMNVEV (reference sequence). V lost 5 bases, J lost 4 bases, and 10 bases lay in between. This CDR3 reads CASSPLGPDTQYF. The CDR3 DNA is TGTGCCAGCAGTCCGCTGGGTCCAGATACGCAGTATTTT.

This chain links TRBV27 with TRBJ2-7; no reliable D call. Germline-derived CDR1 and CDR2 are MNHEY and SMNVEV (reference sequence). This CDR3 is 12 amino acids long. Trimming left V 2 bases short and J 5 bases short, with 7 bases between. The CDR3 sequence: CASSLLGDEQYF. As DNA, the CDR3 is TGTGCCAGCAGTTTACTTGGGGACGAGCAGTACTTC.

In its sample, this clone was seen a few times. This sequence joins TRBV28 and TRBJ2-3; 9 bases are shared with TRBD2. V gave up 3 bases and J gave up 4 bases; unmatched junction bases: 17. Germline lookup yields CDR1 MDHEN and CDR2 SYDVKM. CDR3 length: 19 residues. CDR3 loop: CASSFPPGGRADVADTQYF. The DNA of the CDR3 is TGTGCCAGCAGTTTCCCGCCCGGCGGGAGGGCCGATGTCGCAGATACGCAGTATTTT.

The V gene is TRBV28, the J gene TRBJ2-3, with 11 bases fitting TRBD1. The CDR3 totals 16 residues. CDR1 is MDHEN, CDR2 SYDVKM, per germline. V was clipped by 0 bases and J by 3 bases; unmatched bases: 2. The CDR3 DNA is TGTGCCAGCAGTTTATGGGGACAGGGGGAAACAGATACGCAGTATTTT. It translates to CASSLWGQGETDTQYF.

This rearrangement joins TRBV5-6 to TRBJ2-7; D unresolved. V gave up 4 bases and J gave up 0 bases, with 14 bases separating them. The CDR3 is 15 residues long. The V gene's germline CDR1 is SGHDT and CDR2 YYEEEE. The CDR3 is CASSPSTANSYEQYF. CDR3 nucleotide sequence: TGTGCCAGCAGCCCGTCTACAGCAAACTCCTACGAGCAGTACTTC.

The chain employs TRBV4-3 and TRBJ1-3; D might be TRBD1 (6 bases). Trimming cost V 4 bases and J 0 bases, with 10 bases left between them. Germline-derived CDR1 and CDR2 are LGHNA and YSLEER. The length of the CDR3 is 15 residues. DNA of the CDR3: TGCGCCAGCAGCCCATACAGGGCCTCTGGAAACACCATATATTTT. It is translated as CASSPYRASGNTIYF.

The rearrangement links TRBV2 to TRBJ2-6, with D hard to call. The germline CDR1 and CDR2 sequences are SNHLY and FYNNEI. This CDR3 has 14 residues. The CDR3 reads CATAWGSGANVLTF. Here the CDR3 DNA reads TGTGCTACAGCGTGGGGCTCTGGGGCCAACGTCCTGACTTTC.